This T cell receptor (beta chain) is from a study of blood T cells in healthy people across ages. Across the study: With template switching, about one barcoded beta molecule was captured per two T cells.

The authors ran a second PCR of about 7 to 12 cycles using a sample-barcoded 5' primer and a J-beta primer mix. Via MiXCR, TCRdb re-called the 5' RACE reads, giving one row per CDR3 protein. The table lists 800,000 or so distinct CDR3 sequences, approximately 65% of them singletons. Germline V gene data show CDR1 as SGHRS and CDR2 as YFSETQ. The CDR3 consists of 16 residues. The V end was cut by 1 base, the J end by 0 bases, with 11 bases between. The sequenced material came from blood. The origin of this receptor is a man aged 25-40 years in good health. The V call is TRBV5-1, the J call TRBJ2-1; D is ambiguous. The CDR3: CASSLLTRSSYNEQFF. The CDR3 nucleotides read TGCGCCAGCAGCTTGCTGACCAGGAGCTCCTACAATGAGCAGTTCTTC.